The 23 T cell receptor beta chains in this list originate from one sample, sequenced in a study of cytomegalovirus exposure and HLA in healthy donors. It was with 60 Vbeta and 13 Jbeta primers that the PCR ran. Data came from immunoSEQ multiplex PCR; TCRdb stores just in-frame clones and leaves some out. The sample shows under 200,000 clones, around 80% of them seen only once. Input material: PBMCs. The receptors come from a man in his forties or fifties in good health and CMV-seronegative.

The rearrangement uses TRBV5-4 and TRBJ2-5; the match to TRBD2 covers 14 bases. CDR1 and CDR2 (germline): SGHNT, YYREEE (reference sequence). The CDR3 is 17 residues long. V trimming: 4 bases; J trimming: 4 bases; junction bases outside the gene matches: 9. CDR3 loop: CASSPGGTSGGRETQYF. The CDR3 DNA sequence: TGTGCCAGCAGCCCCGGGGGGACTAGCGGGGGTAGAGAGACCCAGTACTTC.

About this clone itself: The junction and the germline gene differ at one end; a read error may be behind it. The chain couples TRBV10-1 to TRBJ1-1, with 7 bases aligning to TRBD1. Per germline, CDR1 WNHNN and CDR2 SYGVQD (reference sequence). The CDR3 is 15 residues long. CDR3 in amino acids: CASSGGDRLSTEAFF. The CDR3 DNA sequence: TGCGCCAGCAGTGGGGGGGACAGATTAAGCACTGAAGCTTTTTTT.

The V and J genes are TRBV11-3 and TRBJ2-6, with 12 bases fitting TRBD2. V shed 5 bases, J shed 4 bases, and the junction held 6 bases outside the gene matches. Looked up from germline, CDR1 is SGHNT and CDR2 is YENEEA. The CDR3 consists of 17 residues. CDR3: CASSQGLAGMGANVLTF. As DNA, the CDR3 is TGTGCCAGCAGCCAGGGACTAGCGGGTATGGGGGCCAACGTCCTGACTTTC.

Written as DNA, the CDR3 is TGTGCCAGCAGTTCACTGCGGGGGAACACTGAAGCTTTCTTT. It translates to CASSSLRGNTEAFF. The rearrangement links TRBV6-5 to TRBJ1-1; D is unclear. Per germline, CDR1 MNHEY and CDR2 SVGAGI. The CDR3 loop spans 14 amino acids. V was shortened by 4 bases and J by 1 base, with 10 bases between the two germline ends.

J is TRBJ1-2 and V is TRBV7-8; D is undetermined. The CDR3 covers 14 residues. The germline V gene encodes CDR1 SGHVS and CDR2 FQNEAQ. Deletions cut 3 bases from V and 1 base from J, with 9 bases between. The CDR3 loop reads CASSFSRDNYGYTF. As DNA, the CDR3 is TGTGCCAGCAGCTTCTCGAGGGATAACTATGGCTACACCTTC.

This rearrangement joins TRBV5-1 to TRBJ2-7; D may be TRBD1 (6 bases). Per germline, CDR1 SGHRS and CDR2 YFSETQ. This CDR3 contains 16 residues. V was trimmed by 4 bases and J by 0 bases, leaving 17 bases between them. This chain's CDR3 is CASSPRQAGVSYEQYF. For the CDR3, the DNA is TGCGCCAGCAGCCCCCGTCAGGCAGGGGTCTCCTACGAGCAGTACTTC.

This sequence joins TRBV27 and TRBJ2-1; 9 bases match TRBD1. V shed 2 bases, J shed 2 bases, and the junction held 1 base outside the gene matches. Looked up from germline, CDR1 is MNHEY and CDR2 is SMNVEV (reference sequence). The CDR3 covers 15 residues. The CDR3 sequence: CASSLGQGTYNEQFF. CDR3 nucleotide sequence: TGTGCCAGCAGTTTAGGACAGGGGACCTACAATGAGCAGTTCTTC.

The chain has TRBV2 and TRBJ2-1, with 9 bases that match TRBD1. This CDR3 spans 14 amino acids. In germline, CDR1 is SNHLY, CDR2 FYNNEI. V lost 4 bases and J lost 4; bases outside the gene matches: 2. The CDR3 DNA reads as TGTGCCAGCAGTGGACAGGGGGTATACAATGAGCAGTTCTTC. Protein sequence: CASSGQGVYNEQFF.

This chain connects TRBV5-4 to TRBJ2-5; 10 bases align to TRBD1. CDR3 size: 14 residues. Germline V gives CDR1 SGHNT, CDR2 YYREEE (reference sequence). Trimming took 4 bases from V and 2 from J; bases not matched to a gene: 2. The CDR3 protein is CASSPDRGQETQYF. The CDR3 nucleotides are TGTGCCAGCAGCCCGGACAGGGGGCAAGAGACCCAGTACTTC.

This clone was counted only a few times. The chain recombines TRBV5-5 with TRBJ1-5, with D unresolved. This CDR3 has 13 amino acids. Trimming removed 2 bases at V and 4 bases at J, with 7 bases between. Germline V lookup: CDR1 SGHKS, CDR2 YYEKEE (reference sequence). CDR3 loop: CASSFGGNQPQHF. CDR3 nucleotides: TGTGCCAGCAGCTTTGGAGGGAATCAGCCCCAGCATTTT. The variable domain in full, completed from reference TRBV5-5 and TRBJ1-5, reads DAGVTQSPTHLIKTRGQQVTLRCSPISGHKSVSWYQQVLGQGPQFIFQYYEKEERGRGNFPDRFSARQFPNYSSELNVNALLLGDSALYLCASSFGGNQPQHFGDGTRLSIL.

The chain has TRBV10-3 and TRBJ2-1, with a tentative D call TRBD2 (5 bases). Germline CDR1 reads ENHRY; CDR2 reads SYGVKD. V was clipped by 11 bases and J by 8 bases, with 16 bases between them. The CDR3 totals 12 residues. CDR3 DNA sequence: TGTGCCTCCCGGAGCGGAGGCGATGAGCAGTTCTTC. It yields the protein CASRSGGDEQFF.

This rearrangement joins TRBV11-2 to TRBJ1-1; tentatively, D is TRBD1 (5 bases). V shed 8 bases and J shed 8 bases, with 27 bases lying between them. Germline CDR1 SGHAT, CDR2 FQNNGV. The CDR3 loop spans 16 amino acids. CDR3 amino acids: CASLRRGNRGGGEAFF. CDR3 nucleotide sequence: TGTGCCAGCCTAAGACGGGGGAACCGAGGAGGCGGCGAAGCTTTCTTT.

The V gene is TRBV10-3, the J gene TRBJ1-3, with D perhaps matching TRBD1 (5 bases). The CDR3 consists of 14 residues. The germline gives CDR1 ENHRY, CDR2 SYGVKD. Trimming removed 2 bases at V and 0 bases at J, with 5 bases between. This CDR3 reads CAISEDSSGNTIYF. CDR3 coding DNA: TGTGCCATCAGTGAGGACAGCTCTGGAAACACCATATATTTT.

The chain employs TRBV5-1 and TRBJ2-5, with 11 nucleotides matching TRBD2. This CDR3 contains 16 residues. V dropped 0 bases and J dropped 2; count of bases not matched to a gene: 3. Germline assignment: CDR1 SGHRS and CDR2 YFSETQ. The CDR3 DNA sequence: TGCGCCAGCAGCTTGGTACCTAGCGGGGGGCAAGAGACCCAGTACTTC. As protein: CASSLVPSGGQETQYF.

The V gene is TRBV11-2, the J gene TRBJ1-6; TRBD1 matches at 7 bases. The germline gives CDR1 SGHAT, CDR2 FQNNGV. The length of the CDR3 is 14 residues. Trimming at V came to 3 bases and at J to 7 bases, leaving 3 bases not matched to a gene. In nucleotides, the CDR3 is TGTGCCAGCAGCTTCGGGACAGACAATTCACCCCTCCACTTT. Its protein is CASSFGTDNSPLHF.

The V call is TRBV25-1, the J call TRBJ1-3; the match to TRBD1 covers 8 bases. Trimming removed 1 base from V and 5 bases from J; junction bases left unmatched: 4. Per the germline V gene, CDR1 is MGHDK and CDR2 is SYGVNS. This CDR3 spans 15 amino acids. CDR3 in amino acids: CASSESGQGRNTIYF. The CDR3 coding sequence is TGTGCCAGCAGTGAATCTGGACAGGGCAGAAACACCATATATTTT.

This chain connects TRBV5-6 to TRBJ2-1, with a tentative D call TRBD1 (5 bases). V lost 0 bases, J lost 3 bases, and 16 bases lay in between. From germline, CDR1 is SGHDT and CDR2 YYEEEE. This CDR3 comprises 17 residues. The CDR3 here is CASSLAVGQGIYNEQFF. In nucleotides, the CDR3 is TGTGCCAGCAGCTTGGCCGTGGGTCAGGGAATCTACAATGAGCAGTTCTTC.

This chain links TRBV5-1 with TRBJ2-1, with a tentative D call TRBD2 (6 bases). CDR3 length equals 15 residues. V was trimmed by 4 bases and J by 8 bases, leaving 19 bases between them. Germline loops: CDR1 SGHRS, CDR2 YFSETQ. CDR3 loop: CASSKGTGATHEQFF. DNA of the CDR3: TGCGCCAGCAGCAAAGGGACTGGAGCTACGCATGAGCAGTTCTTC.

V is TRBV5-1 and J is TRBJ1-2; D remains ambiguous. This CDR3 comprises 15 residues. Germline V gives CDR1 SGHRS, CDR2 YFSETQ. V lost 0 bases and J 1 base, leaving 10 bases between the germline ends. The CDR3 coding sequence is TGCGCCAGCAGCTTGGCGGAGAACTTTAACTATGGCTACACCTTC. Translation gives CASSLAENFNYGYTF.

CDR3 protein: CASSTSGRTMNTEAFF. The CDR3 DNA follows: TGTGCCAGTAGTACCTCGGGACGGACTATGAACACTGAAGCTTTCTTT. V and J are TRBV19 and TRBJ1-1, with a tentative D call TRBD1 (5 bases). The length of the CDR3 is 16 residues. Germline CDR1 and CDR2: LNHDA and SQIVND (reference sequence). Trimming stripped 4 bases from V and 0 bases from J, with 15 bases between.

The chain recombines TRBV18 with TRBJ1-4; the match to TRBD1 covers 7 bases. V lost 0 bases and J lost 5; bases outside the gene matches: 9. Looked up from germline, CDR1 is KGHSH and CDR2 is LQKENI. This CDR3 is 17 amino acids long. As DNA, the CDR3 is TGTGCCAGCTCACCACCGAGGACAGGATCGAACAATGAAAAACTGTTTTTT. This sequence encodes CASSPPRTGSNNEKLFF.

J is TRBJ2-1 and V is TRBV6-5; 7 nucleotides align to TRBD2. This CDR3 is built from 14 residues. V lost 6 bases and J lost 0; bases outside the gene matches: 2. CDR1 is MNHEY and CDR2 is SVGAGI in the germline V gene. CDR3 DNA sequence: TGTGCCAGCAGGCTAGCGGCCTCCTACAATGAGCAGTTCTTC. Encoded protein: CASRLAASYNEQFF.

There are a few counts of this clone. The chain uses TRBV7-9 and TRBJ2-1; unclear D gene. The V end lost 8 bases, the J end lost 2 bases, and 4 bases lay between the germline ends. Germline CDR1 and CDR2: SEHNR and FQNEAQ (reference sequence). The CDR3 totals 11 residues. CDR3 DNA: TGTGCCAGCGGCACCTACAATGAGCAGTTCTTC. Protein: CASGTYNEQFF.